The next 15 T cell receptor beta chains were all read from a single sample in a study of T cells in Graves' hyperthyroidism and ophthalmopathy. Template material for amplifying TCR beta CDR3 regions consisted of RNA transcripts. A set of HTBI primers served as the primers for a first-round RT-PCR of the TCR CDR3. TCRdb re-analysed the multiplex PCR reads in MiXCR, keeping a single row per CDR3 protein. The data show about 350,000 distinct CDR3 sequences, less than 20% seen once. Specimen: blood. Receptor source: a woman aged 40-49 years with Graves' ophthalmopathy.

This clonotype showed up many times. The CDR3 DNA sequence: TGTGCCAGCAGCTTACCAGAGTCCTACGAGCAGTACTTC. Its protein is CASSLPESYEQYF. The gene calls are TRBV7-9 and TRBJ2-7; D not resolved. The CDR3 consists of 13 residues. Deletions cut 2 bases from V and 1 base from J, with 6 bases between. Germline-derived CDR1 and CDR2 are SEHNR and FQNEAQ (reference sequence).

This clonotype was counted many times. This chain joins TRBV29-1 and TRBJ2-7, with 9 bases fitting TRBD2. The CDR3 loop spans 20 amino acids. CDR1 and CDR2 from the germline V gene are SQVTM and ANQGSEA. J gave up 2 bases and V 4 bases, and 24 bases lay outside the gene matches. The CDR3 is CSVGSPRSGRSVTEPYEQYF. DNA for the CDR3: TGCAGCGTTGGGAGCCCAAGGAGCGGGAGGAGTGTCACTGAGCCCTACGAGCAGTACTTC.

At least ten counts were recorded for this clonotype. The rearrangement joins TRBV10-3 to TRBJ2-2, with D unresolved. Trimming took off 6 bases at V and 1 base at J, with 6 bases between the two ends. Germline V CDR1 and CDR2: ENHRY, SYGVKD. This CDR3 has 13 residues. The chain's CDR3 is CAISLKNTGELFF. In DNA form, the CDR3 reads TGTGCCATCAGCCTAAAGAACACCGGGGAGCTGTTTTTT.

This clonotype was observed many times. The V gene is TRBV12-3 or TRBV12-4, the J gene TRBJ2-1, with a tentative D call TRBD2 (5 bases). Trimming pared 5 bases from V and 12 bases from J, leaving 11 bases between. The CDR3 covers 11 residues. The CDR3 DNA reads TGTGCCAGCAGTAGCGGTATTGGGCAGTTCTTC. Amino acids: CASSSGIGQFF.

In this sample, this clonotype turned up many times. This chain joins TRBV6-1 and TRBJ2-7, with no clear D. Germline CDR1 and CDR2: MNHNS and SASEGT. The V end was cut by 7 bases, the J end by 3 bases, with 16 bases between. The CDR3 has 14 amino acids. In nucleotides, the CDR3 is TGTGCCAGCACAGACCCCCTGGATCTCTACGAGCAGTACTTC. This sequence encodes CASTDPLDLYEQYF.

The gene calls are TRBV24-1 and TRBJ1-1, with D unresolved. V gave up 3 bases and J gave up 12 bases, with 16 bases separating them. The CDR3 loop spans 13 amino acids. Germline V CDR1 and CDR2: KGHDR, SFDVKD. CDR3 protein: CATSDETGSWTFF. CDR3 nucleotides: TGTGCCACCAGTGATGAGACGGGGTCCTGGACTTTCTTT.

In this sample, this clonotype turned up many times. V gene TRBV18 combines with J gene TRBJ1-1; D is possibly TRBD1 (6 bases). V was pared by 3 bases and J by 2 bases, with 13 bases between. CDR1 KGHSH and CDR2 LQKENI come from the germline V gene. This CDR3 has 15 amino acids. In DNA, the CDR3 is TGTGCCAGCTCACCGTGGAGACAGGATAACACTGAAGCTTTCTTT. Its translation is CASSPWRQDNTEAFF.

The chain links TRBV5-6 to TRBJ2-2; D is unclear. V gave up 4 bases and J gave up 7 bases, with 11 bases separating them. CDR1 is SGHDT, CDR2 YYEEEE, per germline. This CDR3 has 13 amino acids. The CDR3 nucleotides read TGTGCCAGCAGCCCCCCTGGCTACGGGGAGCTGTTTTTT. Translating gives CASSPPGYGELFF. Full variable domain (outside the CDR3, taken from reference TRBV5-6 and TRBJ2-2): DAGVTQSPTHLIKTRGQQVTLRCSPKSGHDTVSWYQQALGQGPQFIFQYYEEEERQRGNFPDRFSGHQFPNYSSELNVNALLLGDSALYLCASSPPGYGELFFGEGSRLTVL.

This clonotype has at least ten counts. J is TRBJ2-3 and V is TRBV11-2; D is undetermined. This CDR3 spans 15 amino acids. Germline-derived CDR1 and CDR2 are SGHAT and FQNNGV. The V end lost 0 bases, the J end lost 3 bases, and 10 bases lay between the germline ends. The CDR3 nucleotides read TGTGCCAGCAGCTTAGACCCAACTCCAACAGATACGCAGTATTTT. Residues: CASSLDPTPTDTQYF.

About this clonotype: The germline gene is not matched at one end of the junction; a read error may be the cause. The rearrangement links TRBV12-3 or TRBV12-4 to TRBJ2-5; D possibly corresponds to TRBD2 (5 bases). The length of the CDR3 is 13 residues. CDR3 residues: CASTLAGGETQYF. As DNA, the CDR3 is TGTGCCAGCACTTTAGCTGGAGGTGAGACCCAGTACTTC.

V is TRBV5-1 and J is TRBJ2-3, with D hard to call. Germline V gene sequence: CDR1 SGHRS, CDR2 YFSETQ. This CDR3 has 14 residues. The V and J ends lost 0 bases and 1 base respectively, with 6 bases between them. CDR3 loop: CASSLEARTDTQYF. For the CDR3, the DNA is TGCGCCAGCAGCTTGGAAGCGCGCACAGATACGCAGTATTTT.

This clonotype was seen ten or more times. The rearrangement uses TRBV4-2 and TRBJ1-2; D uncertain. The CDR3 extends over 14 amino acids. Germline V CDR1 and CDR2: LGHNA, YNFKEQ. V lost 0 bases, J lost 7 bases, and 12 bases lay in between. CDR3: CASSQDEGSGGYTF. The CDR3 DNA reads TGTGCCAGCAGCCAAGACGAAGGGTCGGGTGGCTACACCTTC.

This clonotype was counted many times. The chain links TRBV6-2 or TRBV6-3 to TRBJ2-7; D gene uncertain. This CDR3 comprises 12 residues. Per germline, CDR1 MNHEY and CDR2 SVGEGT. V lost 2 bases and J 3 bases, leaving 5 bases between the germline ends. CDR3 nucleotides: TGTGCCAGCAGTTACGTTTACTACGAGCAGTACTTC. Its protein product is CASSYVYYEQYF.

The table lists this clonotype with many counts. V is TRBV27 and J is TRBJ2-7, with 7 bases lining up with TRBD1. The V and J ends lost 6 bases and 3 bases, in that order; junction bases with no gene match: 11. This CDR3 has 15 residues. Germline V gives CDR1 MNHEY, CDR2 SMNVEV (reference sequence). For the CDR3, the DNA is TGTGCCAGCAGGTTCCGTTGGGACAGTTACTACGAGCAGTACTTC. This codes for CASRFRWDSYYEQYF.

This chain uses TRBV24-1 with TRBJ2-7; TRBD2 matches at 12 bases. V gave up 4 bases and J gave up 7 bases; unmatched junction bases: 13. Germline assignment: CDR1 KGHDR and CDR2 SFDVKD. This CDR3 contains 17 residues. The DNA for the CDR3 is TGTGCCACCAGTGACCCCACTAGCGGGAGGATTCAAGGGGAGCAGTACTTC. Residues: CATSDPTSGRIQGEQYF.